This TCR beta chain appears in the sequencing data of a study of cytomegalovirus exposure and HLA in healthy donors. PCR was performed using 60 Vbeta and 13 Jbeta primers. Assay: immunoSEQ multiplex PCR; the TCRdb copy retains only in-frame clones and omits some. The data hold some 240,000 clones, with 80% to 95% observed a single time. Overall study results and limits: CMV antigen specificity was confirmed in vitro for a few CMV-associated chains.

J was trimmed by 4 bases and V by 2 bases; bases with no gene match: 5. This CDR3 spans 15 amino acids. Germline CDR1 reads LNHNV; CDR2 reads YYDKDF (reference sequence). Details on this clone: Antigen: not known. Other DNA sequences in this sample translate to the same CDR3.

Sequenced sample: PBMCs. The chain joins TRBV15 to TRBJ1-1, with TRBD1 matching 9 bases. This TCR was recovered from a girl aged 2 to 9 in good health and CMV-seronegative. The CDR3 reads CATSRQGTGSTEAFF. In nucleotides, the CDR3 is TGTGCCACCAGCAGACAAGGGACAGGGTCCACTGAAGCTTTCTTT.